This entry is about one T cell receptor beta chain. This entry comes from a study of blood T cell repertoires in COVID-19. The length of the CDR3 is 16 residues. Looked up from germline, CDR1 is MDHEN and CDR2 is SYDVKM. V lost 5 bases to trimming and J lost 8 bases, with 21 bases between them. Original processing notes: Estimation of nucleated cell counts was performed using reference gene primer amplification. The method was immunoSEQ multiplex PCR; TCRdb's version includes in-frame clones alone and lacks a portion of them. The V and J calls and the clone size are those of that table, but D and trimming were determined from the DNA. Here the sample spans about 330,000 clones, roughly 90% being singletons.

The receptor comes from a woman aged 30 to 39 who had recovered from COVID-19. What was sequenced was PBMCs or T cells enriched from blood (not recorded which). The chain employs TRBV28 and TRBJ1-4; the D gene is possibly TRBD1 (5 bases). The CDR3 sequence is CASSPAGRGKIEKLFF. The CDR3 DNA sequence: TGTGCCAGCAGTCCGGCGGGACGCGGGAAGATCGAAAAACTGTTTTTT.